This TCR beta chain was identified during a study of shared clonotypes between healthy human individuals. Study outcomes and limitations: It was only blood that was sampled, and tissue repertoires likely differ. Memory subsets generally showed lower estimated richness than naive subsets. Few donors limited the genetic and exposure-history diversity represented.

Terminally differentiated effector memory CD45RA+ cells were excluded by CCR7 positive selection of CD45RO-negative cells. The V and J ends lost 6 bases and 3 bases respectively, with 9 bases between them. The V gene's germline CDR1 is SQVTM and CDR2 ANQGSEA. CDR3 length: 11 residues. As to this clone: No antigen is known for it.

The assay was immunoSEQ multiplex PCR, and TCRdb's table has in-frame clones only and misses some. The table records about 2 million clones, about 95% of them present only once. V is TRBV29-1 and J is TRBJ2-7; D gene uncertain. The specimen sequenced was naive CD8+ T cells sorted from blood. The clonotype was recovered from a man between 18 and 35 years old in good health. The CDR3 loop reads CSVNQDYEQYF. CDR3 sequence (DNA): TGCAGCGTGAATCAAGACTACGAGCAGTACTTC.